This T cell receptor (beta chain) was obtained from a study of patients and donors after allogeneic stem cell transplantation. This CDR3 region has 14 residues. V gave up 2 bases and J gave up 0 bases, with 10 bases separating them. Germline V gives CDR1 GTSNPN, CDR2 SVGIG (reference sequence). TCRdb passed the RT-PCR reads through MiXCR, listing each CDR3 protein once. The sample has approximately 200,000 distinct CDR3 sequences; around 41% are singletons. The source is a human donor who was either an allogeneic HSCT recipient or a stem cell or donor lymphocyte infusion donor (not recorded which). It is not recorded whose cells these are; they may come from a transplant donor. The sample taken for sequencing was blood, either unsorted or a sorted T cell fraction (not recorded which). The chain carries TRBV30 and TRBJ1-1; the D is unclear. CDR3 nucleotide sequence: TGTGCCTGGAGTTCAAGTTGGTTGAACACTGAAGCTTTCTTT. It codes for CAWSSSWLNTEAFF.